This TCR beta chain came from a study of response to subunit inactivated influenza vaccine. General study findings and limits: Every seasonal influenza vaccination brings in few new T cells, the authors suggested.

Via MiXCR, TCRdb re-called the RT-PCR reads, giving one row per CDR3 protein. The sample carries 590,000 or so distinct CDR3 sequences, less than 15% recorded once. Details on this clonotype: The antigen remains unidentified.

The origin of this receptor is a man aged 50-59 years who received an inactivated influenza vaccine. The source was PBMCs from blood, collected 14 to 15 days before vaccination.

CDR3 amino acids: CASSYPGLAGAYEQYF. In DNA form, the CDR3 reads TGTGCCAGCAGCTACCCCGGACTAGCGGGAGCATACGAGCAGTACTTC. V gene TRBV7-2 combines with J gene TRBJ2-7; 13 bases fit TRBD2. The CDR3 is 16 residues long. Germline V CDR1 and CDR2: SGHTA, FQGNSA. V lost 4 bases, J lost 4 bases, and 7 bases stayed unmatched.